These T cell receptor beta chains were read from a single sample in a study of post-analysis software for immune sequencing data. One entry per CDR3 protein, called by TCRdb with MiXCR from the PCR reads. The data contain around 770,000 distinct CDR3 sequences, 40% to 55% of them singletons. Sequencing was done on a sample of blood. These receptors all come from a girl between 10 and 17 years old with multiple sclerosis. Both conserved end residues are part of each CDR3. D genes are given only for firm matches. The size of a clone is reported for some rows only, either as once, few or many, or as a class for expanded clones.

DNA,CDR3,J,V,size,D
TGCGCCAGCAGCTTTGCCGGGACAGGGGATGAAAAACTGTTTTTT,CASSFAGTGDEKLFF,TRBJ1-4,TRBV5-1,few,TRBD1
TGTGCCAGCAGCCAAGATCGGACCTACGAGCAGTACTTC,CASSQDRTYEQYF,TRBJ2-7,TRBV3-1,many,-
TGTGCCAGCACCACAAAAGGGGGTGAGCAGTTCTTC,CASTTKGGEQFF,TRBJ2-1,TRBV7-2,-,-
TGCAGCGTAATACGGGGTTATGAGCAGTTCTTC,CSVIRGYEQFF,TRBJ2-1,TRBV29-1,-,-
TGCGCCAGCAGCCAAGAAGTGTGGGCAGGGAAGGACTATGGCTACACCTTC,CASSQEVWAGKDYGYTF,TRBJ1-2,TRBV4-1,-,-
TGCGCCAGCAGCTTGGCCGGGGACAGGAGCACAGATACGCAGTATTTT,CASSLAGDRSTDTQYF,TRBJ2-3,TRBV5-1,few,TRBD1
TGTGCCAGCAGTTACACCACTGGCTACACCTTC,CASSYTTGYTF,TRBJ1-2,TRBV6-6,few,-
TGTGCCAGCAGCCCCGGACTAGTCGAGGAGACCCAGTACTTC,CASSPGLVEETQYF,TRBJ2-5,TRBV5-4,-,TRBD2
TGCGCCAGCAGCTTGGGATCCGGGACTAGCGGGATCGAGCAGTACTTC,CASSLGSGTSGIEQYF,TRBJ2-7,TRBV5-1,-,TRBD2
TGTGCCAGCAGCCTCTCACTGGGTGGACGGACTAGCGGGAGTAAAGAGTTCTTC,CASSLSLGGRTSGSKEFF,TRBJ2-1,TRBV4-2,-,TRBD2
TGTGCCATCAGTCTCACGCAGCGGGAGACCCAGTACTTC,CAISLTQRETQYF,TRBJ2-5,TRBV10-3,-,-
TGTGCCAGCAGCGTAGGAGGGGGCGGCACTGAAGCTTTCTTT,CASSVGGGGTEAFF,TRBJ1-1,TRBV9,once,TRBD1
TGTGCCACCAGCAGAGACCGGGTAGACGAAAAACTGTTTTTT,CATSRDRVDEKLFF,TRBJ1-4,TRBV15,-,-
TGTGCCACCGCCCTGGCAGGCACAGATACGCAGTATTTT,CATALAGTDTQYF,TRBJ2-3,TRBV24-1,-,-
TGCGCCAGCAGCCCCTTAACTAGCGGGCTCTACAATGAGCAGTTCTTC,CASSPLTSGLYNEQFF,TRBJ2-1,TRBV5-1,-,TRBD2
TGTGCCAGCAGAATCTCGGGGAAAGAGACCCAGTACTTC,CASRISGKETQYF,TRBJ2-5,TRBV6-5,-,-